The rows below give T cell receptor beta chains drawn from one sample of a study of T cells after yellow fever vaccination. TCRdb fed the 5' RACE reads into MiXCR, producing one record per CDR3 protein. This sample has some 550,000 distinct CDR3 sequences, with about 19% found just once. This material consisted of PBMCs, taken 15 days after the yellow fever booster vaccination. The source is a man between 25 and 39 years old who received the YFV17D yellow fever vaccine. Each CDR3 is given with its conserved first and last residue. The order of the fields is J gene, clone size, CDR3 length, V gene, D gene, CDR3 DNA, CDR3 protein. D genes are given only for firm matches. Size is stated for part of the rows, as once, few or many counts, or as a class when the clone is expanded.

>TRBJ1-5|.|15|TRBV6-2/TRBV6-3|.
TGTGCCAGCAGGTCCCTTTCAGTGGATTATCAGCCCCAGCATTTT
CASRSLSVDYQPQHF
>TRBJ2-5|.|14|TRBV10-3|TRBD1
TGTGCCATCAGCCCTAGGACAGGGGAGGGGACCCAGTACTTC
CAISPRTGEGTQYF
>TRBJ2-1|.|14|TRBV20-1|.
TGCAGTGCTTGGGGCGCGGGACAGTACAATGAGCAGTTCTTC
CSAWGAGQYNEQFF
>TRBJ1-2|.|12|TRBV29-1|.
TGCAGCGTTGAACTGGGAGGGTGGGGCTACACCTTC
CSVELGGWGYTF
>TRBJ2-7|.|11|TRBV28|.
TGTGCCATCCAACAGGGTTACGAGCAGTACTTC
CAIQQGYEQYF
>TRBJ2-1|few|19|TRBV15|.
TGTGCCACCAGCAGACTTACCGTAAGCGGGCCGAGCTCCTACAATGAGCAGTTCTTC
CATSRLTVSGPSSYNEQFF
>TRBJ2-2|.|18|TRBV5-1|.
TGCGCCAGCAGCTTAAGAGGGCAGGGGTCAATAGGTACCGGGGAGCTGTTTTTT
CASSLRGQGSIGTGELFF
>TRBJ2-1|few|13|TRBV24-1|TRBD2
TGTGCCACCAGTGACGCGGGAGAGGGGGAGCAGTTCTTC
CATSDAGEGEQFF
>TRBJ2-7|.|14|TRBV7-3|TRBD1
TGTGCCAGCAGCGAAAGACAGGGGCCCTACGAGCAGTACTTC
CASSERQGPYEQYF
>TRBJ2-7|.|13|TRBV9|.
TGTGCCAGCAGCGTAGGACCCACGGAAGGGCAGTACTTC
CASSVGPTEGQYF
>TRBJ2-1|few|15|TRBV6-5|.
TGTGCCAGCAGTTACAGACGGGACTCCTACAATGAGCAGTTCTTC
CASSYRRDSYNEQFF
>TRBJ2-7|.|12|TRBV20-1|.
TGCAGTGCGGAGCGGTCCACCTACGAGCAGTACTTC
CSAERSTYEQYF
>TRBJ2-7|few|14|TRBV9|.
TGTGCCAGCAGCGCGGGGGACATCCCCTACGAGCAGTACTTC
CASSAGDIPYEQYF
>TRBJ2-2|few|15|TRBV7-9|TRBD1
TGTGCCAGCAGCCCTCCATGGACAGGGGCCGGGGAGCTGTTTTTT
CASSPPWTGAGELFF
>TRBJ2-3|few|16|TRBV7-2|TRBD2
TGTGCCAGCAGCTTACTGGCGGGAGGAACCCCCGATACGCAGTATTTT
CASSLLAGGTPDTQYF
>TRBJ2-1|few|17|TRBV3-1|.
TGTGCCAGCAGCCAAGACTCAGGCGGGTTGACCTACAATGAGCAGTTCTTC
CASSQDSGGLTYNEQFF
>TRBJ1-4|.|16|TRBV5-5|.
TGTGCCAGCAGCTTGGATATGAACCGGGACGGTGAAAAACTGTTTTTT
CASSLDMNRDGEKLFF
>TRBJ2-7|.|12|TRBV7-9|.
TGTGCCAGCAGCCTGCCGAGGGGCGAGCAGTACTTC
CASSLPRGEQYF
>TRBJ2-2|.|14|TRBV7-9|.
TGTGCCAGCAGTTTAGATTCGAGCGCCGGGGAGCTGTTTTTT
CASSLDSSAGELFF
>TRBJ2-7|once|16|TRBV12-3/TRBV12-4|.
TGTGCCAGCAGTCCAGAGGACAGATTAGTCCCCTACGAGCAGTACTTC
CASSPEDRLVPYEQYF
>TRBJ1-2|few|14|TRBV5-8|.
TGTGCCAGCAGCTTTCCCGACCGGAGATACGGCTACACCTTC
CASSFPDRRYGYTF
>TRBJ2-7|.|16|TRBV7-2|TRBD2
TGTGCCAGCAGCTTAGGAGGGACTAGCGGGAATAACGAGCAGTACTTC
CASSLGGTSGNNEQYF
>TRBJ2-3|.|16|TRBV30|TRBD2
TGTGCCGGTGCCGGGACTAGCGGGAGGCGAACAGATACGCAGTATTTT
CAGAGTSGRRTDTQYF
>TRBJ1-1|few|16|TRBV6-5|.
TGTGCCAGCAGTTACGGGGCAGGGCGACCGAACACTGAAGCTTTCTTT
CASSYGAGRPNTEAFF
>TRBJ2-7|.|14|TRBV5-1|TRBD2
TGCGCCAGCGGGGTAGCGGGAGGCCCAGGTGAGCAGTACTTC
CASGVAGGPGEQYF
>TRBJ2-1|many|17|TRBV20-1|TRBD2
TGCAGTGCTATATTGGATGGGGCTAGCGGATCCTACAATGAGCAGTTCTTC
CSAILDGASGSYNEQFF
>TRBJ2-7|.|15|TRBV20-1|TRBD2
TGCAGTGCTAGAGATTTCGGCGGGAGCCTGAACGAGCAGTACTTC
CSARDFGGSLNEQYF
>TRBJ2-7|few|13|TRBV12-3/TRBV12-4|.
TGTGCCAGTCGAACGGGGGCAGGCTACGAGCAGTACTTC
CASRTGAGYEQYF
>TRBJ2-3|.|12|TRBV7-9|.
TGTGCCAGCAGCTCGGACAGTGGTACGCAGTATTTT
CASSSDSGTQYF
>TRBJ2-1|few|16|TRBV20-1|.
TGCAGTGCTAGGGCTACCGCGCCTCACCGGGAGAGTGAGCAGTTCTTC
CSARATAPHRESEQFF
>TRBJ2-7|few|14|TRBV20-1|TRBD1
TGCAGTGCTAGTTCCGGGACAGAACCCTACGAGCAGTACTTC
CSASSGTEPYEQYF
>TRBJ2-7|.|13|TRBV20-1|.
TGCAGTGCTAGAGATAATTGGAGTACCGAGCAGTACTTC
CSARDNWSTEQYF
>TRBJ2-1|.|14|TRBV7-2|.
TGTGCCAGCAGCCTGAGTCGTGATCTCCCTGAGCAGTTCTTC
CASSLSRDLPEQFF
>TRBJ2-2|many|13|TRBV6-2/TRBV6-3|.
TGTGCCAGCAGTTGGCCAAACACCGGGGAGCTGTTTTTT
CASSWPNTGELFF
>TRBJ2-2|.|18|TRBV2|.
TGTGCCAGCAGTGAAAGCTCTTGGGGGGACAGTAACACCGGGGAGCTGTTTTTT
CASSESSWGDSNTGELFF
>TRBJ2-7|.|14|TRBV5-4|TRBD2
TGTGCCAGCAGCGAAGGCTCTAGCGGCTACGAGCAGTACTTC
CASSEGSSGYEQYF
>TRBJ2-3|.|15|TRBV15|TRBD2
TGTGCCACCAGCAGCCCGGGACTAGCGGGTAATACGCAGTATTTT
CATSSPGLAGNTQYF
>TRBJ2-3|few|17|TRBV7-8|TRBD2
TGTGCCAGCAGCTTATACCCTAGCGGGAGTGGCACAGATACGCAGTATTTT
CASSLYPSGSGTDTQYF
>TRBJ2-5|many|13|TRBV7-2|.
TGTGCCAGCAGCCTCCGCATCGGAGAGACCCAGTACTTC
CASSLRIGETQYF
>TRBJ2-7|.|14|TRBV4-3|.
TGCGCCAGCAGCAAGACCCGGGACTCCTACGAGCAGTACTTC
CASSKTRDSYEQYF
>TRBJ2-5|.|14|TRBV5-1|TRBD2
TGCGCCAGCAGCTTAACTAGCGGAGCGGAGACCCAGTACTTC
CASSLTSGAETQYF
>TRBJ1-2|.|13|TRBV28|TRBD1
TGTGCCAGCAGGACAGGGGGGAACTATGGCTACACCTTC
CASRTGGNYGYTF
>TRBJ1-1|.|12|TRBV6-2/TRBV6-3|.
TGTGCCAGCAGATCAGATAACACTGAAGCTTTCTTT
CASRSDNTEAFF
>TRBJ2-7|.|15|TRBV30|.
TGTGCCTGGAGTGCATTGGCGGGACCCACCTACGAGCAGTACTTC
CAWSALAGPTYEQYF
>TRBJ1-1|.|12|TRBV7-9|.
TGTGCCAGCAGCCTACCGGTCCGGGAAGCTTTCTTT
CASSLPVREAFF